The 14 T cell receptor beta chains below were found in one sample sequenced in a study of beta chain features in type 1 diabetes. As every portion of the isolated RNA was reverse transcribed, the sequencing read expressed TCRB transcripts. Sequencing used immunoSEQ multiplex PCR; TCRdb keeps in-frame clones, though not all of them. This table has some 360,000 clones, about 20% appearing once. The sequenced material came from naive CD4+ T cells from blood. These receptors all come from a young woman in good health.

V gene TRBV6-1 combines with J gene TRBJ2-7, with a possible D match to TRBD2 (6 bases). This CDR3 spans 11 amino acids. V dropped 8 bases and J dropped 2 bases, with 7 bases sitting between them. Germline V lookup: CDR1 MNHNS, CDR2 SASEGT. CDR3 DNA: TGTGCCAGCCGGGGGACCTACGAGCAGTACTTC. Protein product: CASRGTYEQYF.

This chain connects TRBV6-4 to TRBJ2-3; TRBD2 matches 8 bases. CDR3 length equals 13 residues. The germline CDR1 and CDR2 sequences are MRHNA and SNTAGT. V gave up 2 bases and J gave up 8 bases; unmatched junction bases: 3. The CDR3 region is CASSDGLATTQYF. DNA for the CDR3: TGTGCCAGCAGTGACGGACTAGCTACTACGCAGTATTTT.

This clone was counted between two and nine times. The chain is built from TRBV27 and TRBJ1-4; D not certain. Germline loops: CDR1 MNHEY, CDR2 SMNVEV (reference sequence). The germline V and J ends were trimmed by 4 bases and 2 bases, with 8 bases remaining between them. This CDR3 has 14 residues. The CDR3 loop reads CASSSRGTNEKLFF. CDR3 nucleotide sequence: TGTGCCAGCAGTTCCCGAGGGACTAATGAAAAACTGTTTTTT.

This clone was detected a few times. The chain employs TRBV29-1 and TRBJ2-7, with 9 bases that match TRBD1. V shed 5 bases and J 5 bases; nucleotides not matched to a gene: 4. CDR1 is SQVTM and CDR2 is ANQGSEA in the germline V gene. There are 12 residues in the CDR3. As DNA, the CDR3 is TGCAGCGTTTACACAGGGGGCAACGAGCAGTACTTC. Translated: CSVYTGGNEQYF.

This clone has only a few counts. The chain links TRBV11-2 to TRBJ1-2; 10 nucleotides agree with TRBD1. The V segment lost 5 bases and the J segment 8 bases; nucleotides outside the gene matches: 5. Germline CDR1 reads SGHAT; CDR2 reads FQNNGV. CDR3 size: 13 residues. The CDR3 reads CASSLTGGEGYTF. For the CDR3, the DNA is TGTGCCAGCAGCCTGACAGGGGGCGAGGGCTACACCTTC.

This chain joins TRBV18 and TRBJ1-1, with 8 positions matching TRBD1. Germline CDR1 is KGHSH and CDR2 is LQKENI. J gave up 1 base and V 5 bases, and 6 bases lay outside the gene matches. CDR3 length: 15 residues. The CDR3 spells CASSGQGHGNTEAFF. The CDR3, as DNA: TGTGCCAGCTCAGGACAGGGCCATGGGAACACTGAAGCTTTCTTT.

This clone has only a few counts. The chain couples TRBV9 to TRBJ2-1, with 12 bases aligning to TRBD2. This CDR3 is built from 16 residues. Germline trimming cut 2 bases from V and 7 bases from J; bases unmatched to any gene: 7. The V gene's germline CDR1 is SGDLS and CDR2 YYNGEE. The CDR3 nucleotides read TGTGCCAGCAGCGTGATACTAGCGGGAGGTTTAAATGAGCAGTTCTTC. Amino acids: CASSVILAGGLNEQFF.

This clone turned up a few times. The chain uses TRBV18 and TRBJ2-1; possibly TRBD2 for D (6 bases). The CDR3 covers 14 residues. Trimming took 2 bases from V and 9 from J, leaving 14 bases between them. The germline V gene has CDR1 KGHSH and CDR2 LQKENI. The CDR3 spells CASSPGEAVGEQFF. The CDR3 DNA sequence: TGTGCCAGCTCACCAGGGGAGGCGGTCGGTGAGCAGTTCTTC.

This clone was detected a few times. The rearrangement joins TRBV18 to TRBJ2-5; 10 nucleotides agree with TRBD2. Trimming took 6 bases from V and 0 from J; bases not matched to a gene: 7. This CDR3 is 16 amino acids long. CDR1 is KGHSH and CDR2 is LQKENI in the germline V gene. The CDR3 nucleotides read TGTGCCAGCTCCCTTGAACTAGCGGGGTACCAAGAGACCCAGTACTTC. Its translation is CASSLELAGYQETQYF.

In its sample, this clone was seen a few times. V usage is TRBV5-1 and J usage is TRBJ1-1, with D hard to call. CDR1 and CDR2 (germline): SGHRS, YFSETQ. V lost 0 bases to trimming and J lost 1 base, with 10 bases between them. The CDR3 is 15 amino acids. CDR3 coding DNA: TGCGCCAGCAGCTTGGCCGGTCCATGGAACACTGAAGCTTTCTTT. Its translation: CASSLAGPWNTEAFF. Full variable domain (rest looked up from reference TRBV5-1 and TRBJ1-1): KAGVTQTPRYLIKTRGQQVTLSCSPISGHRSVSWYQQTPGQGLQFLFEYFSETQRNKGNFPGRFSGRQFSNSRSEMNVSTLELGDSALYLCASSLAGPWNTEAFFGQGTRLTVV.

The chain is built from TRBV7-2 and TRBJ2-2, with D tentatively TRBD2 (6 bases). The ends were cut back, 5 bases at V and 7 bases at J, with 11 bases in the middle. This CDR3 comprises 13 residues. CDR1 SGHTA and CDR2 FQGNSA come from the germline V gene. The CDR3 sequence is CASSPYGGGELFF. The CDR3 DNA reads TGTGCCAGCAGCCCGTACGGGGGCGGGGAGCTGTTTTTT.

The chain employs TRBV18 and TRBJ1-1, with a weak D call TRBD1 (5 bases). CDR1 and CDR2 from the germline V gene are KGHSH and LQKENI. V was clipped by 5 bases and J by 1 base, with 8 bases between them. CDR3 length: 13 amino acids. CDR3 coding DNA: TGTGCCAGCTCAACCGGACAGAACACTGAAGCTTTCTTT. Its translation is CASSTGQNTEAFF.

The chain is built from TRBV7-6 and TRBJ2-6, with TRBD1 matching 8 bases. The CDR3 runs 18 residues. Germline CDR1 and CDR2: SGHVS and FNYEAQ. V lost 0 bases and J lost 1; bases outside the gene matches: 5. Here the CDR3 DNA reads TGTGCCAGCAGCTTAGCGTGGACAGGGAGGTCTGGGGCCAACGTCCTGACTTTC. The encoded protein is CASSLAWTGRSGANVLTF. Filled out from reference TRBV7-6 and TRBJ2-6, the complete variable domain reads GAGVSQSPRYKVTKRGQDVALRCDPISGHVSLYWYRQALGQGPEFLTYFNYEAQQDKSGLPNDRFSAERPEGSISTLTIQRTEQRDSAMYRCASSLAWTGRSGANVLTFGAGSRLTVL.

The chain links TRBV15 to TRBJ1-6, with D perhaps TRBD1 (5 bases). The CDR3 consists of 13 residues. Trimming pared 1 base from V and 9 bases from J, leaving 7 bases between. Germline loops: CDR1 LNHNV, CDR2 YYDKDF (reference sequence). The CDR3 nucleotides are TGTGCCACCAGCAGAGTCAGGGTTTCACCCCTCCACTTT. Amino acid sequence: CATSRVRVSPLHF.